These T cell receptor beta chains were read from a single sample in a study of blood T cell repertoires in COVID-19. The protocol was immunoSEQ multiplex PCR, while the TCRdb copy is restricted to in-frame clones and leaves out a portion. The sample contains fewer than 300,000 clones, around 86% of which appear only once. Sequencing was performed on peripheral blood. These receptors were obtained from a man between 40 and 49 years old who had recovered from COVID-19. CDR3s include the opening cysteine and the closing phenylalanine or tryptophan. The order of the fields is J gene, D gene, clone size, V gene, CDR3 protein, CDR3 DNA. The D gene is left open where the match is weak. Clone size is given for some rows only: seen once, a few or many times, or a class if the clone is expanded.

>TRBJ2-7|-|-|TRBV6-2/TRBV6-3
CASSLADYEQYF
TGTGCCAGCAGTTTAGCGGACTACGAGCAGTACTTC
>TRBJ2-1|-|-|TRBV12-3/TRBV12-4
CASSLRYNEQFF
TGTGCCAGCAGCCTACGGTACAATGAGCAGTTCTTC
>TRBJ2-1|TRBD2|-|TRBV6-2/TRBV6-3
CASSSNPGTSGALYEQFF
TGTGCCAGCAGTTCCAACCCCGGGACTAGCGGGGCCTTATATGAGCAGTTCTTC
>TRBJ1-2|-|-|TRBV18
CASSPQGPRGNYGYTF
TGTGCCAGCTCACCACAGGGCCCAAGGGGTAACTATGGCTACACCTTC
>TRBJ2-7|-|-|TRBV7-2
CASRKTGAYEQYF
TGTGCCAGCAGGAAGACAGGAGCCTACGAGCAGTACTTC
>TRBJ2-7|-|once|TRBV2
CASRTVLSYEQYF
TGTGCCAGCCGGACAGTTCTTTCCTACGAGCAGTACTTC
>TRBJ2-3|-|once|TRBV7-9
CASSLTARLADTQYF
TGTGCCAGCAGCTTAACAGCCCGACTAGCAGATACGCAGTATTTT
>TRBJ1-2|-|-|TRBV2
CASSERGGDDGYTF
TGTGCCAGCAGTGAAAGGGGCGGGGATGATGGCTACACCTTC
>TRBJ1-6|TRBD1|once|TRBV19
CASSLDRDNSPLHF
TGTGCCAGTAGTCTCGACAGGGATAATTCACCCCTCCACTTT
>TRBJ2-7|-|few|TRBV11-3
CASSPPCRGAFTYEQYF
TGTGCCAGCAGCCCCCCATGTCGGGGGGCATTTACCTACGAGCAGTACTTC
>TRBJ1-1|TRBD1|-|TRBV12-5
CASGLAAGGERPEAFF
TGTGCTAGTGGTTTGGCTGCAGGGGGCGAGAGGCCTGAAGCTTTCTTT
>TRBJ2-1|TRBD2|-|TRBV3-1/TRBV3-2
CASTHCGRNGRGSNEQFF
TGTGCCAGCACCCATTGTGGTAGGAACGGGAGGGGGAGCAATGAGCAGTTCTTC
>TRBJ2-1|-|-|TRBV3-1/TRBV3-2
CASSQVDQGGQFF
TGTGCCAGCAGCCAAGTTGACCAGGGAGGGCAGTTCTTC
>TRBJ1-1|TRBD1|-|TRBV7-2
CASSLRQDGTGRTEAFF
TGTGCCAGCAGCTTAAGGCAAGACGGGACAGGGAGGACTGAAGCTTTCTTT
>TRBJ1-1|-|-|TRBV6-5
CASSYGGGSEAFF
TGTGCCAGCAGTTACGGGGGGGGGAGTGAAGCTTTCTTT
>TRBJ1-1|-|once|TRBV5-4
CASSPRQVVNTEAFF
TGTGCCAGCAGCCCCCGACAGGTTGTGAACACTGAAGCTTTCTTT
>TRBJ1-1|TRBD1|-|TRBV9
CASSAVQQGWTEAFF
TGTGCCAGCAGCGCCGTCCAACAGGGGTGGACTGAAGCTTTCTTT
>TRBJ1-1|-|-|TRBV2
CASSNSWGGYTEAFF
TGTGCCAGCAGTAATTCTTGGGGAGGTTACACTGAAGCTTTCTTT
>TRBJ2-7|TRBD1|-|TRBV29-1
CSVDLTGEGFEQYF
TGCAGCGTTGACCTAACAGGGGAAGGTTTCGAGCAGTACTTC
>TRBJ1-1|-|-|TRBV23-1
CASSQQKDRTEAFF
TGCGCCAGCAGTCAACAGAAGGACAGAACTGAAGCTTTCTTT
>TRBJ2-7|TRBD2|-|TRBV19
CASSIGGSYEQYF
TGTGCCAGTAGTATAGGCGGGAGTTACGAGCAGTACTTC
>TRBJ2-5|-|-|TRBV2
CATLVRRQETQYF
TGTGCCACCCTGGTCAGGCGCCAAGAGACCCAGTACTTC
>TRBJ1-1|-|-|TRBV20-1
CSAELNTEAFF
TGCAGTGCTGAGTTGAACACTGAAGCTTTCTTT
>TRBJ2-7|-|-|TRBV2
CASSETFSYEQYF
TGTGCCAGCAGTGAAACTTTCTCCTACGAGCAGTACTTC
>TRBJ2-3|TRBD2|-|TRBV3-1/TRBV3-2
CASSLRGGASTDTQYF
TGTGCCAGCAGCCTCCGCGGGGGGGCCTCGACAGATACGCAGTATTTT
>TRBJ2-7|-|once|TRBV9
CASSVDQVPSYEQYF
TGTGCCAGCAGCGTAGATCAGGTCCCCTCCTACGAGCAGTACTTC
>TRBJ2-7|-|-|TRBV7-2
CASSLASQSPEQYF
TGTGCCAGCAGCTTAGCGAGCCAATCCCCCGAGCAGTACTTC
>TRBJ2-7|-|-|TRBV7-9
CASSLEGAGEQYF
TGTGCCAGCAGCTTGGAGGGGGCGGGCGAGCAGTACTTC
>TRBJ1-1|-|-|TRBV27
CASSLTLRDTRRWTEAFF
TGTGCCAGCAGTCTAACATTACGGGACACCCGGCGGTGGACTGAAGCTTTCTTT
>TRBJ1-5|-|-|TRBV15
CATSRDRGARGQPQHF
TGTGCCACCAGCAGAGATCGGGGGGCGCGAGGTCAGCCCCAGCATTTT
>TRBJ2-1|-|-|TRBV9
CASSSSGSYNEQFF
TGTGCCAGCAGCTCTAGTGGCTCCTACAATGAGCAGTTCTTC
>TRBJ1-3|-|-|TRBV9
CASSRRGGSGNTIYF
TGTGCCAGCAGCCGAAGAGGGGGCTCTGGAAACACCATATATTTT
>TRBJ2-1|TRBD2|-|TRBV27
CASSSPGLAGVNEQFF
TGTGCCAGCAGCTCTCCAGGGCTAGCGGGAGTGAATGAGCAGTTCTTC
>TRBJ1-1|TRBD1|-|TRBV19
CASKRPGQGSPWGTEAFF
TGTGCCAGTAAACGACCGGGACAGGGGTCCCCATGGGGCACTGAAGCTTTCTTT
>TRBJ2-1|-|medium-sized|TRBV4-3
CASSQGEIAYNEQFF
TGCGCCAGCAGCCAAGGGGAGATTGCCTACAATGAGCAGTTCTTC
>TRBJ2-4|-|-|TRBV6-2/TRBV6-3
CASSFRLVAGKFDKNIQYF
TGTGCCAGCAGTTTCCGTCTTGTTGCAGGGAAGTTTGACAAAAACATTCAGTACTTC
>TRBJ1-1|-|-|TRBV11-2
CASSLVSGGPGTEAFF
TGTGCCAGCAGCTTAGTTTCCGGTGGGCCTGGGACTGAAGCTTTCTTT
>TRBJ2-2|-|-|TRBV7-2
CASSGRGGNTGELFF
TGTGCCAGCAGCGGTAGGGGGGGGAACACCGGGGAGCTGTTTTTT
>TRBJ2-3|-|-|TRBV27
CASSHRGGGTDTQYF
TGTGCCAGCAGTCACCGGGGCGGGGGCACAGATACGCAGTATTTT
>TRBJ1-3|-|-|TRBV6-5
CASSYSRVGFGNTIYF
TGTGCCAGCAGTTACTCGAGGGTCGGCTTCGGAAACACCATATATTTT
>TRBJ2-3|-|-|TRBV6-2/TRBV6-3
CASSLGGRSTDTQYF
TGTGCCAGCAGTCTCGGGGGGCGGAGCACAGATACGCAGTATTTT
>TRBJ2-5|-|-|TRBV15
CATSSNGETQYF
TGTGCCACCAGCTCCAACGGGGAGACCCAGTACTTC
>TRBJ2-7|-|-|TRBV7-9
CASRTGYSYEQYF
TGTGCCAGCAGAACAGGCTATTCCTACGAGCAGTACTTC
>TRBJ2-1|TRBD2|-|TRBV5-1
CASSQPTSGGDEQFF
TGCGCCAGCAGCCAACCGACTAGCGGGGGGGATGAGCAGTTCTTC
>TRBJ2-1|TRBD2|-|TRBV6-2/TRBV6-3
CASSYEGPSGRPRNEQFF
TGTGCCAGCAGTTACGAGGGGCCTAGCGGGAGGCCCAGGAATGAGCAGTTCTTC
>TRBJ2-7|TRBD2|-|TRBV19
CASSPRASGGSYEQYF
TGTGCCAGTAGTCCCCGAGCTAGCGGGGGTTCCTACGAGCAGTACTTC
>TRBJ2-5|TRBD2|-|TRBV6-2/TRBV6-3
CASSYSKLAGSYQETQYF
TGTGCCAGCAGTTACTCGAAACTAGCGGGATCCTACCAAGAGACCCAGTACTTC
>TRBJ2-3|-|-|TRBV2
CASVTPQAVTTDTQYF
TGTGCCAGCGTCACCCCACAAGCGGTCACCACAGATACGCAGTATTTT
>TRBJ2-7|TRBD2|-|TRBV27
CASSLRRPGRGGSYEQYF
TGTGCCAGCAGTTTAAGACGCCCCGGGCGGGGGGGGTCCTACGAGCAGTACTTC
>TRBJ2-4|TRBD1|-|TRBV11-2
CASSSLPGTGKNIQYF
TGTGCCAGCAGCTCCCTCCCCGGGACAGGGAAAAACATTCAGTACTTC
>TRBJ2-5|TRBD2|-|TRBV29-1
CSVRRGGETQYF
TGCAGCGTCAGGCGGGGGGGAGAGACCCAGTACTTC